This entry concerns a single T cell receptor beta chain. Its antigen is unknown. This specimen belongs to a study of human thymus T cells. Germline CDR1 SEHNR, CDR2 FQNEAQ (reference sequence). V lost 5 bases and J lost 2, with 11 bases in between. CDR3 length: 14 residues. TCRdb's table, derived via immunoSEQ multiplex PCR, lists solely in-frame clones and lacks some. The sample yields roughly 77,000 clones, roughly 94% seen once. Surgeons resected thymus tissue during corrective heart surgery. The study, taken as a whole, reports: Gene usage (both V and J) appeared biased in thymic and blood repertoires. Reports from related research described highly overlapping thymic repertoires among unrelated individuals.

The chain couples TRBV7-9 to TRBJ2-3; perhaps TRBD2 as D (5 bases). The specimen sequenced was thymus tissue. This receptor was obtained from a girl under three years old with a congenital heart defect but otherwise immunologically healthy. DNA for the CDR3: TGTGCCAGCAGCCTATTGGAGGTCACAGATACGCAGTATTTT. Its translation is CASSLLEVTDTQYF.